The clone carrying this T cell receptor (beta chain) occurred a few times. Its antigen is still unknown. With a much larger clone just one base away, this may be a read error. The CDR3 ends on some other residue instead of the conserved phenylalanine or tryptophan, so this is likely a read error. CDR3 length: 14 amino acids. Germline-derived CDR1 and CDR2 are DFQATT and SNEGSKA (reference sequence). The V gene lost 5 bases and the J gene lost 0 bases, with 12 bases spanning the gap. Previously described methods and listed TCR primers produced bulk TCR libraries. MiXCR, applied by TCRdb to the PCR reads, yields one record per CDR3 protein. Of roughly 10,000 distinct CDR3 sequences listed, about a sixth are singletons. This specimen comes from a study of molecular identifiers for immune sequencing clone quantification. General study results and limits: Spiked Jurkat TCR RNA equivalent to one cell reportedly surfaced among roughly 1 million naive cells.

The origin of this receptor is a human donor in good health. Some libraries in this study had Jurkat cell RNA spiked in. The sample was naive CD8+ T cells from blood, with Jurkat cell RNA spiked in. Subset of the sample: FACS-sorted CD8+CD4-CCR7+CD45RA+ naive T cells. This chain uses TRBV20-1 with TRBJ2-3; D is undetermined. CDR3 protein: CSAGPRSSTDTQYS. CDR3 coding DNA: TGCAGTGCTGGACCGAGATCTAGCACAGATACGCAGTATTCT.